The rows below give T cell receptor beta chains drawn from one sample of a study of blood T cell repertoires in COVID-19. Here immunoSEQ multiplex PCR was the method, and the copy in TCRdb shows in-frame clones only, minus some. Of over 150,000 clones in the sample, around 83% are singletons; the top ten hold roughly 7%. Sequencing was done on a sample of peripheral blood. These receptors all stem from a man in his fifties or sixties with active or convalescent COVID-19. The CDR3 runs from the conserved cysteine through the conserved F or W. A D gene is named only where the DNA matches it firmly. Only some rows state a clone size, as once, few, many or a class for expanded clones.

D gene: -; clone size: -; V gene: TRBV11-3; J gene: TRBJ2-7; CDR3 protein: CASSLWSQAEEQYF; CDR3 DNA: TGTGCCAGCAGCTTGTGGTCACAGGCTGAAGAGCAGTACTTC
D gene: -; clone size: -; V gene: TRBV7-2; J gene: TRBJ1-1; CDR3 protein: CASRPDSLNTEAFF; CDR3 DNA: TGTGCCAGCAGGCCGGACAGTTTGAACACTGAAGCTTTCTTT
D gene: TRBD1; clone size: -; V gene: TRBV5-6; J gene: TRBJ1-6; CDR3 protein: CASSRPTGGGAPLHF; CDR3 DNA: TGTGCCAGCAGCCGTCCGACAGGGGGCGGCGCACCCCTCCACTTT
D gene: TRBD2; clone size: -; V gene: TRBV7-2; J gene: TRBJ2-1; CDR3 protein: CASSFRLAGANEQFF; CDR3 DNA: TGTGCCAGCAGCTTTAGACTAGCGGGAGCCAATGAGCAGTTCTTC
D gene: TRBD1; clone size: -; V gene: TRBV7-2; J gene: TRBJ1-2; CDR3 protein: CASRLQVVRGQGSGYTF; CDR3 DNA: TGTGCCAGCAGACTCCAGGTTGTTAGGGGACAGGGGTCTGGCTACACCTTC
D gene: TRBD1; clone size: -; V gene: TRBV3-1/TRBV3-2; J gene: TRBJ2-1; CDR3 protein: CASSQEQGAHEQFF; CDR3 DNA: TGTGCCAGCAGCCAAGAACAGGGGGCACATGAGCAGTTCTTC
D gene: TRBD1; clone size: once; V gene: TRBV7-6; J gene: TRBJ1-1; CDR3 protein: CASSYSGTGTEAFF; CDR3 DNA: TGTGCCAGCAGCTATTCCGGGACAGGGACTGAAGCTTTCTTT
D gene: TRBD2; clone size: -; V gene: TRBV15; J gene: TRBJ2-2; CDR3 protein: CATRDGTSGYTGELFF; CDR3 DNA: TGTGCCACCAGGGACGGGACTAGCGGTTACACCGGGGAGCTGTTTTTT
D gene: -; clone size: -; V gene: TRBV30; J gene: TRBJ2-3; CDR3 protein: CAWSVRAYGITDTQYF; CDR3 DNA: TGTGCCTGGAGTGTAAGAGCCTACGGGATCACAGATACGCAGTATTTT
D gene: -; clone size: few; V gene: TRBV30; J gene: TRBJ1-1; CDR3 protein: CAWSRTANTEAFF; CDR3 DNA: TGTGCCTGGAGTAGGACAGCGAACACTGAAGCTTTCTTT
D gene: TRBD2; clone size: -; V gene: TRBV7-9; J gene: TRBJ2-5; CDR3 protein: CASRLAGGLETQYF; CDR3 DNA: TGTGCCAGCAGGTTAGCGGGAGGGTTGGAGACCCAGTACTTC
D gene: TRBD1; clone size: -; V gene: TRBV27; J gene: TRBJ1-4; CDR3 protein: CARATGGFEKLFF; CDR3 DNA: TGTGCCAGGGCGACAGGGGGATTTGAAAAACTGTTTTTT
D gene: -; clone size: -; V gene: TRBV6-2/TRBV6-3; J gene: TRBJ2-2; CDR3 protein: CASSYRGLFTGELFF; CDR3 DNA: TGTGCCAGCAGTTATCGGGGACTCTTCACCGGGGAGCTGTTTTTT
D gene: -; clone size: -; V gene: TRBV29-1; J gene: TRBJ1-1; CDR3 protein: CSVATGRLEAFF; CDR3 DNA: TGCAGCGTCGCGACAGGCCGACTTGAAGCTTTCTTT
D gene: -; clone size: -; V gene: TRBV21-1; J gene: TRBJ2-5; CDR3 protein: CASSIGGGREETQYF; CDR3 DNA: TGTGCCAGCAGCATTGGGGGGGGCAGGGAAGAGACCCAGTACTTC
D gene: -; clone size: -; V gene: TRBV15; J gene: TRBJ1-1; CDR3 protein: CATSTKKTSPNTEAFF; CDR3 DNA: TGTGCCACCAGCACAAAAAAGACAAGTCCGAACACTGAAGCTTTCTTT
D gene: TRBD2; clone size: -; V gene: TRBV5-1; J gene: TRBJ2-7; CDR3 protein: CASSIGTSVYEQYF; CDR3 DNA: TGCGCCAGCAGCATCGGGACTAGCGTTTACGAGCAGTACTTC
D gene: TRBD1; clone size: -; V gene: TRBV29-1; J gene: TRBJ2-7; CDR3 protein: CSVSPPGQGGYEQYF; CDR3 DNA: TGCAGCGTTTCCCCACCGGGACAGGGGGGCTACGAGCAGTACTTC
D gene: -; clone size: -; V gene: TRBV7-2; J gene: TRBJ2-1; CDR3 protein: CASSSRENYNEQFF; CDR3 DNA: TGTGCCAGCAGCTCACGGGAGAATTACAATGAGCAGTTCTTC
D gene: -; clone size: -; V gene: TRBV5-5; J gene: TRBJ2-7; CDR3 protein: CASSLQVSGLLEQYF; CDR3 DNA: TGTGCCAGCAGCTTGCAGGTCAGCGGTCTCCTGGAGCAGTACTTC
D gene: TRBD2; clone size: -; V gene: TRBV5-1; J gene: TRBJ2-3; CDR3 protein: CASSLASGGTDTQYF; CDR3 DNA: TGCGCCAGCAGCTTGGCGAGCGGGGGGACAGATACGCAGTATTTT
D gene: TRBD1; clone size: -; V gene: TRBV2; J gene: TRBJ1-2; CDR3 protein: CASKGQGAYGYTF; CDR3 DNA: TGTGCCAGCAAGGGACAGGGGGCGTATGGCTACACCTTC
D gene: TRBD2; clone size: once; V gene: TRBV18; J gene: TRBJ2-3; CDR3 protein: CASSPYLAGTTDTQYF; CDR3 DNA: TGTGCCAGCTCACCATACCTAGCGGGGACCACAGATACGCAGTATTTT
D gene: TRBD1; clone size: -; V gene: TRBV25-1; J gene: TRBJ1-2; CDR3 protein: CASSEWSDRARGYGYTF; CDR3 DNA: TGTGCCAGCAGTGAATGGTCGGACAGGGCAAGAGGCTATGGCTACACCTTC
D gene: TRBD1; clone size: -; V gene: TRBV19; J gene: TRBJ2-2; CDR3 protein: CASSIGTGVVGELFF; CDR3 DNA: TGTGCCAGTAGTATTGGGACAGGGGTGGTCGGGGAGCTGTTTTTT
D gene: -; clone size: -; V gene: TRBV5-1; J gene: TRBJ1-2; CDR3 protein: CASSLDTPDSYGYTF; CDR3 DNA: TGCGCCAGCAGCTTGGATACCCCGGACAGCTATGGCTACACCTTC
D gene: -; clone size: few; V gene: TRBV19; J gene: TRBJ1-4; CDR3 protein: CASTRGRTNEKLFF; CDR3 DNA: TGTGCCAGTACCAGGGGTCGAACTAATGAAAAACTGTTTTTT
D gene: TRBD1; clone size: few; V gene: TRBV14; J gene: TRBJ1-1; CDR3 protein: CASRPGTGLHTEAFF; CDR3 DNA: TGTGCCAGCAGACCCGGGACAGGCTTACACACTGAAGCTTTCTTT
D gene: -; clone size: once; V gene: TRBV19; J gene: TRBJ1-6; CDR3 protein: CASSSRPGVYNSPLHF; CDR3 DNA: TGTGCCAGTAGTTCTCGGCCGGGAGTTTATAATTCACCCCTCCACTTT
D gene: TRBD1; clone size: few; V gene: TRBV4-3; J gene: TRBJ2-3; CDR3 protein: CASNRVDRVTTDTQYF; CDR3 DNA: TGCGCCAGCAACCGAGTAGACAGGGTAACTACAGATACGCAGTATTTT
D gene: -; clone size: -; V gene: TRBV27; J gene: TRBJ1-6; CDR3 protein: CASRESYNSPLHF; CDR3 DNA: TGTGCCAGCAGGGAGTCCTATAATTCACCCCTCCACTTT
D gene: TRBD1; clone size: -; V gene: TRBV9; J gene: TRBJ1-2; CDR3 protein: CASSAIGTGYGYTF; CDR3 DNA: TGTGCCAGCAGCGCCATCGGGACAGGGTATGGCTACACCTTC
D gene: TRBD1; clone size: -; V gene: TRBV18; J gene: TRBJ1-1; CDR3 protein: CASSPQIQGTEAFF; CDR3 DNA: TGTGCCAGCTCACCGCAAATACAGGGGACTGAAGCTTTCTTT
D gene: TRBD2; clone size: -; V gene: TRBV11-3; J gene: TRBJ2-1; CDR3 protein: CASSLAGGPRNEQFF; CDR3 DNA: TGTGCCAGCAGCTTAGCGGGAGGGCCGAGGAATGAGCAGTTCTTC
D gene: TRBD1; clone size: -; V gene: TRBV7-6; J gene: TRBJ2-3; CDR3 protein: CASSSIPGQGTVIGTDTQYF; CDR3 DNA: TGTGCCAGCAGCTCAATTCCGGGACAGGGGACGGTGATTGGCACAGATACGCAGTATTTT
D gene: -; clone size: -; V gene: TRBV19; J gene: TRBJ1-3; CDR3 protein: CASNTGSTIYF; CDR3 DNA: TGTGCCAGTAACACAGGGTCAACCATATATTTT
D gene: -; clone size: few; V gene: TRBV7-2; J gene: TRBJ2-7; CDR3 protein: CASSPSPNRAIEQYF; CDR3 DNA: TGTGCCAGCAGCCCCTCCCCGAACAGGGCAATCGAGCAGTACTTC
D gene: -; clone size: -; V gene: TRBV18; J gene: TRBJ1-2; CDR3 protein: CASSPTPASNYGYTF; CDR3 DNA: TGTGCCAGCTCACCCACCCCAGCGTCTAACTATGGCTACACCTTC
D gene: -; clone size: -; V gene: TRBV6-6; J gene: TRBJ1-6; CDR3 protein: CASSYGDMYNSPLHF; CDR3 DNA: TGTGCCAGCAGTTACGGGGACATGTATAATTCACCCCTCCACTTT
D gene: -; clone size: -; V gene: TRBV5-1; J gene: TRBJ1-2; CDR3 protein: CASSQPTGYGYTF; CDR3 DNA: TGCGCCAGCAGCCAACCCACAGGGTATGGCTACACCTTC
D gene: -; clone size: -; V gene: TRBV7-2; J gene: TRBJ1-5; CDR3 protein: CASSLQGVVGQPQHF; CDR3 DNA: TGTGCCAGCAGCTTACAAGGGGTGGTTGGTCAGCCCCAGCATTTT
D gene: TRBD2; clone size: -; V gene: TRBV29-1; J gene: TRBJ2-1; CDR3 protein: CSVVGLAGGIGEQFF; CDR3 DNA: TGCAGCGTTGTCGGACTAGCGGGAGGTATAGGTGAGCAGTTCTTC
D gene: TRBD1; clone size: -; V gene: TRBV7-2; J gene: TRBJ1-5; CDR3 protein: CASSLQGGFGIQPQHF; CDR3 DNA: TGTGCCAGCAGCTTACAGGGGGGTTTTGGGATCCAGCCCCAGCATTTT
D gene: TRBD2; clone size: -; V gene: TRBV4-2; J gene: TRBJ2-7; CDR3 protein: CASSQEPSGGLTYEQYF; CDR3 DNA: TGTGCCAGCAGCCAAGAGCCTAGCGGGGGATTAACCTACGAGCAGTACTTC
D gene: -; clone size: few; V gene: TRBV19; J gene: TRBJ1-2; CDR3 protein: CASSIGQPGGYTF; CDR3 DNA: TGTGCCAGTAGTATAGGGCAGCCGGGAGGCTACACCTTC
D gene: -; clone size: -; V gene: TRBV6-5; J gene: TRBJ2-5; CDR3 protein: CASSKYGETQYF; CDR3 DNA: TGTGCCAGCAGCAAATACGGAGAGACCCAGTACTTC
D gene: -; clone size: -; V gene: TRBV9; J gene: TRBJ2-7; CDR3 protein: CASSVRGGEQYF; CDR3 DNA: TGTGCCAGCAGCGTTCGAGGGGGCGAGCAGTACTTC
D gene: -; clone size: -; V gene: TRBV2; J gene: TRBJ2-7; CDR3 protein: CASREGYLYEQYF; CDR3 DNA: TGTGCCAGCAGAGAGGGATACCTCTACGAGCAGTACTTC
D gene: -; clone size: -; V gene: TRBV29-1; J gene: TRBJ2-1; CDR3 protein: CSVEAYLETSYKGNEQFF; CDR3 DNA: TGCAGCGTTGAAGCTTACTTGGAGACTTCTTACAAGGGGAATGAGCAGTTCTTC
D gene: -; clone size: -; V gene: TRBV9; J gene: TRBJ2-1; CDR3 protein: CASSVVVGAPYNEQFF; CDR3 DNA: TGTGCCAGCAGCGTAGTGGTAGGGGCCCCCTACAATGAGCAGTTCTTC
D gene: -; clone size: -; V gene: TRBV5-4; J gene: TRBJ1-2; CDR3 protein: CASSFRIENYGYTF; CDR3 DNA: TGTGCCAGCAGCTTTAGAATTGAGAACTATGGCTACACCTTC
D gene: -; clone size: -; V gene: TRBV7-2; J gene: TRBJ1-3; CDR3 protein: CASSLGVGFSGNTIYF; CDR3 DNA: TGTGCCAGCAGCTTAGGAGTGGGCTTCTCTGGAAACACCATATATTTT
D gene: -; clone size: -; V gene: TRBV24-1; J gene: TRBJ2-1; CDR3 protein: CATPRISGNSYNEQFF; CDR3 DNA: TGTGCCACCCCTCGAATCTCGGGAAACTCCTACAATGAGCAGTTCTTC
D gene: TRBD2; clone size: -; V gene: TRBV9; J gene: TRBJ2-1; CDR3 protein: CASSVAGRGGVEQFF; CDR3 DNA: TGTGCCAGCAGCGTAGCGGGGCGGGGGGGCGTTGAGCAGTTCTTC
D gene: TRBD2; clone size: -; V gene: TRBV18; J gene: TRBJ2-1; CDR3 protein: CASSRSGLRETYNEQFF; CDR3 DNA: TGTGCCAGCTCACGTTCGGGGTTGCGGGAGACCTACAATGAGCAGTTCTTC
D gene: TRBD1; clone size: once; V gene: TRBV7-9; J gene: TRBJ1-3; CDR3 protein: CASSLHRGLTGNTIYF; CDR3 DNA: TGTGCCAGCAGCCTCCACAGGGGGCTAACTGGAAACACCATATATTTT